This entry lists 30 T cell receptor beta chains sequenced from one sample in a study of regulatory T cells in long-lasting Graves disease. Combining iRepertoire HTBI primers with Arm-PCR of CDR3 regions, the authors built TCR beta libraries. TCRdb reanalysed the multiplex PCR reads using MiXCR and keeps one entry per CDR3 protein. The data contain some 430,000 distinct CDR3 sequences, 20% to 25% of them seen just once; the ten biggest clones take up roughly 7.7%. As for time point: persistent/refractory GD, antithyroid drugs over 5 years with positive TRAb. PBMCs provided the RNA from which the TCR library was made. Source: peripheral blood mononuclear cells (PBMCs), taken when the disease was refractory, from a patient treated with antithyroid drugs. Receptors originate from a female donor with Graves disease.

Note on this clonotype: A much larger clone differs by one base, so this may be a read error. The CDR3 does not end in the conserved phenylalanine or tryptophan, so this is likely a read error. The chain couples TRBV28 to TRBJ2-7; TRBD2 agrees at 15 bases. Unmatched junction bases numbered 4, after V lost 5 bases and J lost 5 bases. This CDR3 has 15 amino acids. Germline CDR1 is MDHEN and CDR2 is SYDVKM. The CDR3 region is CASSPGTSGRNEQYL. DNA of the CDR3: TGTGCCAGCAGTCCGGGGACTAGCGGGAGGAACGAGCAGTACCTC.

The chain carries TRBV20-1 and TRBJ2-5; possible D gene TRBD1, 5 bases. Germline-derived CDR1 and CDR2 are DFQATT and SNEGSKA (reference sequence). V dropped 3 bases and J dropped 5 bases, with 13 bases sitting between them. CDR3 length: 13 residues. The CDR3 region has the DNA TGCAGTGCTAGGAGATCAGGGTCGGAGACCCAGTACTTC. It translates to CSARRSGSETQYF.

This clonotype has ten or more counts. The chain is built from TRBV2 and TRBJ2-5; 7 positions match TRBD1. This CDR3 is built from 12 residues. CDR1 is SNHLY and CDR2 is FYNNEI in the germline V gene. Germline trimming cut 5 bases from V and 6 bases from J; bases unmatched to any gene: 3. The CDR3, as DNA: TGTGCCAGCAGTTTGGACAGGCAGACCCAGTACTTC. Amino acid sequence: CASSLDRQTQYF. Drawing the rest from reference TRBV2 and TRBJ2-5, the complete variable domain is EPEVTQTPSHQVTQMGQEVILRCVPISNHLYFYWYRQILGQKVEFLVSFYNNEISEKSEIFDDQFSVERPDGSNFTLKIRSTKLEDSAMYFCASSLDRQTQYFGPGTRLLVL.

This clonotype was observed at least ten times. V gene TRBV12-3 or TRBV12-4 combines with J gene TRBJ1-2; D is unclear. The CDR3 totals 13 residues. V was trimmed by 5 bases and J by 0 bases, leaving 7 bases between them. The CDR3, as DNA: TGTGCCAGCAGTAGGGCAGCTAACTATGGCTACACCTTC. It codes for CASSRAANYGYTF.

This clonotype was observed many times. V usage is TRBV7-9 and J usage is TRBJ1-6; D unresolved. V was clipped by 5 bases and J by 7 bases, with 12 bases between them. Germline V gene data show CDR1 as SEHNR and CDR2 as FQNEAQ (reference sequence). This CDR3 contains 14 residues. CDR3 DNA: TGTGCCAGCAGCCTAGATAGCAGCAATTCACCCCTCCACTTT. Translation: CASSLDSSNSPLHF. Combining the CDR3 with reference TRBV7-9 and TRBJ1-6 gives the whole variable domain DTGVSQNPRHKITKRGQNVTFRCDPISEHNRLYWYRQTLGQGPEFLTYFQNEAQLEKSRLLSDRFSAERPKGSFSTLEIQRTEQGDSAMYLCASSLDSSNSPLHFGNGTRLTVT.

In its sample, this clonotype was seen a few times. This chain uses TRBV9 with TRBJ2-5; tentatively, D is TRBD1 (6 bases). The CDR3 is 17 amino acids. CDR1 and CDR2 (germline): SGDLS, YYNGEE. V was cut by 4 bases and J by 1 base, with 20 bases left in between. CDR3 region: CASSTGRGSLFQETQYF. The CDR3 coding sequence is TGTGCCAGCAGCACAGGGCGCGGGTCCTTATTCCAAGAGACCCAGTACTTC.

The CDR3 here is CASSPNPGHPLGDGYTF. CDR3 in DNA: TGTGCCAGCTCACCAAACCCGGGACACCCCCTGGGGGATGGCTACACCTTC. The chain uses TRBV11-2 and TRBJ1-2; perhaps TRBD1 as D (6 bases). The CDR3 has 17 residues. Between the trimmed V and J ends, which lost 8 bases and 6 bases, there was a span of 28 bases. The germline gives CDR1 SGHAT, CDR2 FQNNGV.

The CDR3 loop is CASSSPTGASYEQYF. DNA for the CDR3: TGTGCCAGCAGCTCACCCACAGGGGCCTCCTACGAGCAGTACTTC. The V and J genes are TRBV5-4 and TRBJ2-7, with 7 bases that match TRBD1. The CDR3 spans 15 residues. CDR1 and CDR2 from the germline V gene are SGHNT and YYREEE (reference sequence). V shed 3 bases and J 0 bases; nucleotides not matched to a gene: 6.

Notes on this clonotype: A far bigger clonotype differs at one base, so this is likely a read error. V is TRBV12-3 or TRBV12-4 and J is TRBJ1-1; 10 nucleotides match TRBD1. V trimming: 3 bases; J trimming: 0 bases; junction bases outside the gene matches: 7. This CDR3 is 17 amino acids long. In DNA form, the CDR3 reads TGTGCCAGCAGTTTTGGGACAGGGGTATCCATGAACACTGAAGCTTTCTTT. Protein: CASSFGTGVSMNTEAFF.

This clonotype has more than one count but fewer than ten. V is TRBV3-1 and J is TRBJ1-2, with a tentative D call TRBD1 (5 bases). This CDR3 has 13 amino acids. Germline V gene lookup returns CDR1 LGHDT and CDR2 YNNKEL (reference sequence). V was clipped by 1 base and J by 10 bases, with 13 bases between them. The CDR3 reads CASSQGVTADYTF. CDR3 DNA: TGTGCCAGCAGCCAAGGGGTGACAGCCGACTACACCTTC.

V is TRBV6-1 and J is TRBJ2-7, with 8 bases identical to TRBD1. This CDR3 comprises 16 residues. Germline V gives CDR1 MNHNS, CDR2 SASEGT. With V trimmed by 8 bases and J by 2 bases, 14 bases remained unmatched. The CDR3 sequence: CASPDRATGRTYEQYF. The CDR3 nucleotides are TGTGCCAGCCCGGACAGGGCAACCGGGCGGACCTACGAGCAGTACTTC.

The rearrangement uses TRBV11-2 and TRBJ2-7, with D perhaps matching TRBD2 (6 bases). The germline V and J ends were trimmed by 1 base and 6 bases, with 16 bases remaining between them. This CDR3 has 15 residues. Germline V gene sequence: CDR1 SGHAT, CDR2 FQNNGV. The CDR3 sequence: CASSLGGWSGVEQYF. The CDR3 DNA reads as TGTGCCAGCAGCTTAGGAGGTTGGTCGGGGGTCGAGCAGTACTTC.

The table lists this clonotype with a few counts. J is TRBJ1-1 and V is TRBV20-1; TRBD1 is a possible D gene (5 bases). The germline CDR1 and CDR2 sequences are DFQATT and SNEGSKA (reference sequence). This CDR3 region has 13 residues. Trimming removed 4 bases at V and 0 bases at J, with 9 bases between. The CDR3 reads CSATTDMNTEAFF. CDR3 bases: TGCAGTGCTACTACGGACATGAACACTGAAGCTTTCTTT.

This clonotype was observed at least ten times. The gene calls are TRBV20-1 and TRBJ1-4; D unresolved. This CDR3 spans 14 amino acids. V shed 0 bases and J shed 8 bases, with 13 bases lying between them. In germline, CDR1 is DFQATT, CDR2 SNEGSKA (reference sequence). The CDR3 nucleotides read TGCAGTGCTAGAGATATCGGGGTTGGGGAAAAACTGTTTTTT. Its translation is CSARDIGVGEKLFF.

The genes are TRBV5-1 and TRBJ2-6; no clear D. The CDR3 contains 19 residues. V was pared by 2 bases and J by 0 bases, with 18 bases between. Germline V gene sequence: CDR1 SGHRS, CDR2 YFSETQ. The CDR3 region has the DNA TGCGCCAGCAGCTTCGGACGTATCCCACGGAGCTCTGGGGCCAACGTCCTGACTTTC. Amino acids: CASSFGRIPRSSGANVLTF.

This clonotype was picked up many times. The CDR3 loop is CASKPTDHTEAFF. In DNA, the CDR3 is TGTGCCAGCAAACCGACAGACCACACTGAAGCTTTCTTT. This chain links TRBV27 with TRBJ1-1; weak D call: TRBD1 (5 bases). The CDR3 extends over 13 amino acids. Deletions cut 7 bases from V and 3 bases from J, with 12 bases between. Per germline, CDR1 MNHEY and CDR2 SMNVEV (reference sequence).

This sequence joins TRBV2 and TRBJ2-5; 7 bases fit TRBD1. The CDR3 runs 14 residues. With 7 bases clipped from V and 2 bases from J, the junction kept 7 bases outside the gene matches. Germline V CDR1 and CDR2: SNHLY, FYNNEI. The CDR3 nucleotides are TGTGCCAGCACTCAACAGGGGCCGCAAGAGACCCAGTACTTC. It yields the protein CASTQQGPQETQYF.

The rearrangement joins TRBV12-3 or TRBV12-4 to TRBJ2-7; TRBD2 aligns across 10 bases. The CDR3 extends over 16 amino acids. J lost 0 bases, V lost 5 bases, and 7 bases had no gene match. CDR3: CASSPIAGGNSYEQYF. The DNA of the CDR3 is TGTGCCAGCAGTCCTATAGCGGGAGGAAACTCCTACGAGCAGTACTTC.

This clonotype was counted a few times. The CDR3 DNA is TGTGCCAGCAGACGAACCCCGGAGGCCATTCAGTACTTC. This translates into CASRRTPEAIQYF. The rearrangement links TRBV7-2 to TRBJ2-4, with D tentatively TRBD2 (5 bases). Trimming shortened V by 6 bases and J by 9 bases, and 15 bases separated the two germline ends. Germline V gives CDR1 SGHTA, CDR2 FQGNSA. The CDR3 has 13 amino acids. Together with reference TRBV7-2 and TRBJ2-4, the CDR3 gives the full variable domain: GAGVSQSPSNKVTEKGKDVELRCDPISGHTALYWYRQSLGQGLEFLIYFQGNSAPDKSGLPSDRFSAERTGGSVSTLTIQRTQQEDSAVYLCASRRTPEAIQYFGAGTRLSVL.

This clonotype was counted many times. The V and J genes are TRBV12-3 or TRBV12-4 and TRBJ2-7, with TRBD2 identical over 8 bases. The CDR3 is 15 amino acids. V shed 3 bases, J shed 1 base, and the junction held 5 bases outside the gene matches. The CDR3 is CASSFGLAMSYEQYF. CDR3 in DNA: TGTGCCAGCAGTTTCGGACTAGCCATGTCCTACGAGCAGTACTTC.

The genes are TRBV20-1 and TRBJ2-5; D may correspond to TRBD1 or TRBD2 (5 bases each). The CDR3 is 17 amino acids. Trimming removed 3 bases at V and 2 bases at J, with 22 bases between. Germline V gene sequence: CDR1 DFQATT, CDR2 SNEGSKA (reference sequence). CDR3 residues: CSARETWDGNLQETQYF. The CDR3 region has the DNA TGCAGTGCTAGGGAGACGTGGGACGGAAACCTTCAAGAGACCCAGTACTTC.

A few counts support this clonotype. The chain has TRBV5-4 and TRBJ2-3; 8 bases align to TRBD2. J lost 2 bases, V lost 4 bases, and 3 bases had no gene match. CDR1 SGHNT and CDR2 YYREEE come from the germline V gene (reference sequence). There are 14 residues in the CDR3. CDR3 sequence reads: CASSQLAATDTQYF. Here the CDR3 DNA reads TGTGCCAGCAGCCAACTAGCGGCCACAGATACGCAGTATTTT.

This clonotype showed up just a few times. The chain uses TRBV7-8 and TRBJ2-7; TRBD2 matches at 12 bases. V trimming: 4 bases; J trimming: 6 bases; junction bases outside the gene matches: 7. Per the germline V gene, CDR1 is SGHVS and CDR2 is FQNEAQ. The CDR3 extends over 15 amino acids. The CDR3 coding sequence is TGTGCCAGCAGCTCTTGGGGACTAGCGGGTCTCGAGCAGTACTTC. It codes for CASSSWGLAGLEQYF.

This clonotype appeared many times. The chain links TRBV28 to TRBJ1-4; a weak D match, TRBD1 (5 bases). Trimming removed 6 bases from V and 7 bases from J, with 18 bases in between. CDR1 is MDHEN and CDR2 is SYDVKM in the germline V gene. CDR3 length: 15 residues. CDR3 protein: CASSLRHPGGEKLFF. In DNA, the CDR3 is TGTGCCAGCAGCCTGAGACACCCCGGGGGTGAAAAACTGTTTTTT. Filled out from reference TRBV28 and TRBJ1-4, the complete variable domain reads DVKVTQSSRYLVKRTGEKVFLECVQDMDHENMFWYRQDPGLGLRLIYFSYDVKMKEKGDIPEGYSVSREKKERFSLILESASTNQTSMYLCASSLRHPGGEKLFFGSGTQLSVL.

The CDR3, as DNA: TGTGCCAGTTCGGGGGACGCCGTAACTGAAGCTTTCTTT. The encoded protein is CASSGDAVTEAFF. The chain recombines TRBV19 with TRBJ1-1; a possible D gene is TRBD1 (5 bases). Trimming took off 8 bases at V and 5 bases at J, with 15 bases between the two ends. CDR1 LNHDA and CDR2 SQIVND come from the germline V gene (reference sequence). CDR3 length equals 13 residues.

This clonotype was counted ten times or more. The chain recombines TRBV28 with TRBJ2-5; the D gene is possibly TRBD1 (5 bases). Germline assignment: CDR1 MDHEN and CDR2 SYDVKM. This CDR3 is built from 14 residues. The V end lost 3 bases, the J end lost 4 bases, and 12 bases lay between the germline ends. The CDR3 loop is CASSFYPQGETQYF. DNA for the CDR3: TGTGCCAGCAGTTTTTACCCCCAGGGAGAGACCCAGTACTTC.

This chain uses TRBV7-2 with TRBJ1-4; D call uncertain. Germline V lookup: CDR1 SGHTA, CDR2 FQGNSA. With 1 base removed from V and 0 bases from J, the gap between germline ends came to 6 bases. The length of the CDR3 is 15 residues. CDR3 sequence: CASSLGRTTNEKLFF. The DNA of the CDR3 is TGTGCCAGCAGCTTAGGACGGACAACTAATGAAAAACTGTTTTTT.

The chain employs TRBV3-1 and TRBJ2-2; 10 bases agree with TRBD2. The CDR3 has 18 amino acids. Germline CDR1 is LGHDT and CDR2 is YNNKEL (reference sequence). V gave up 2 bases and J gave up 6 bases; unmatched junction bases: 12. CDR3 bases: TGTGCCAGCAGCCAATATTCGCTAGCGGGAGATCTCGCCGGGGAGCTGTTTTTT. Amino acid sequence: CASSQYSLAGDLAGELFF.

The chain uses TRBV20-1 and TRBJ1-3; TRBD1 aligns across 7 bases. The germline V gene has CDR1 DFQATT and CDR2 SNEGSKA (reference sequence). This CDR3 comprises 14 residues. V dropped 0 bases and J dropped 5; count of bases not matched to a gene: 4. CDR3 nucleotides: TGCAGTGCTAGAGACCAACAGGGGAGAAACACCATATATTTT. Translation gives CSARDQQGRNTIYF.

A note on this clonotype: This could be a read error, since a much larger clone is one nucleotide away. The genes are TRBV15 and TRBJ1-1; the D gene is possibly TRBD1 (6 bases). Trimming removed 11 bases from V and 7 bases from J, with 11 bases in between. The germline V gene has CDR1 LNHNV and CDR2 YYDKDF (reference sequence). The CDR3 consists of 10 residues. CDR3: CASGGHEAFF. In DNA form, the CDR3 reads TGTGCCTCGGGGGGGCATGAAGCTTTCTTT.